A selection of T cell receptor beta chains follows, all from one sample in a study of blood T cell repertoires in COVID-19. This table comes from immunoSEQ multiplex PCR, and its TCRdb copy is limited to in-frame clones, with some not included. The top ten clones hold roughly 1.2% of a sample with roughly 250,000 clones, approximately 88% of them seen once. Material: PBMCs or T cells enriched from blood (not recorded which). The source is a woman in her forties with acute COVID-19. The CDR3 runs from the conserved cysteine through the conserved F or W. The D gene is left open where the match is weak. Only some rows state a clone size, as once, few, many or a class for expanded clones.

j_call | v_call | clone_size | d_call | cdr3_aa | cdr3_nt
TRBJ2-7 | TRBV14 | . | . | CASSQGSGSYEQYF | TGTGCCAGCAGCCAAGGGAGTGGTTCGTACGAGCAGTACTTC
TRBJ1-6 | TRBV6-1 | once | TRBD1 | CASSEQRQGKSPLHF | TGTGCCAGCAGTGAACAAAGACAGGGGAAATCACCCCTCCACTTT
TRBJ1-2 | TRBV2 | . | . | CASRLYEGGYTF | TGTGCCAGCAGACTCTACGAGGGTGGCTACACCTTC
TRBJ1-5 | TRBV7-9 | . | TRBD1 | CASSHGQGARGSNQPQHF | TGTGCCAGCAGCCACGGACAGGGGGCGCGGGGAAGCAATCAGCCCCAGCATTTT
TRBJ2-6 | TRBV7-9 | . | . | CASSHRSSGANVLTF | TGTGCCAGCAGCCACAGAAGCTCTGGGGCCAACGTCCTGACTTTC
TRBJ1-1 | TRBV19 | . | . | CASSIGGEVNAFF | TGTGCCAGTAGTATAGGAGGAGAAGTGAATGCTTTCTTT
TRBJ1-1 | TRBV29-1 | . | TRBD1 | CSVDRGTEAFF | TGCAGCGTAGACAGGGGCACTGAAGCTTTCTTT
TRBJ1-1 | TRBV29-1 | . | . | CSVSRSGTEAFF | TGCAGCGTTAGCAGGAGCGGCACTGAAGCTTTCTTT
TRBJ2-5 | TRBV7-2 | . | TRBD1 | CASSNTGGQETQYF | TGTGCCAGCAGCAATACAGGGGGTCAAGAGACCCAGTACTTC
TRBJ2-1 | TRBV5-1 | once | . | CASSLGAEYNEQFF | TGCGCCAGCAGCTTGGGGGCAGAATACAATGAGCAGTTCTTC
TRBJ1-1 | TRBV7-2 | few | . | CASSPQAGGLMNTEAFF | TGTGCCAGCAGCCCCCAAGCCGGGGGGCTGATGAACACTGAAGCTTTCTTT
TRBJ2-3 | TRBV2 | . | . | CASSDRADTQYF | TGTGCCAGCAGTGATCGAGCAGATACGCAGTATTTT
TRBJ1-3 | TRBV7-2 | . | . | CASSLSRNTIYF | TGTGCCAGCAGCCTAAGTAGAAACACCATATATTTT
TRBJ1-3 | TRBV3-1/TRBV3-2 | . | TRBD1 | CASSHNDRAGNTIYF | TGTGCCAGCAGCCACAACGACAGGGCTGGAAACACCATATATTTT
TRBJ1-2 | TRBV5-1 | . | . | CASSLSGTQAYGYTF | TGCGCCAGCAGCCTTTCGGGGACTCAGGCGTATGGCTACACCTTC
TRBJ2-2 | TRBV24-1 | . | TRBD2 | CATSDPLAGANTGELFF | TGTGCCACCAGTGACCCCCTAGCGGGGGCGAACACCGGGGAGCTGTTTTTT
TRBJ2-1 | TRBV7-9 | . | . | CASSFRYNEQFF | TGTGCCAGCAGCTTTCGCTACAATGAGCAGTTCTTC
TRBJ1-3 | TRBV28 | . | . | CASRPHRVAGNTIYF | TGTGCCAGCAGACCGCACAGGGTAGCTGGAAACACCATATATTTT
TRBJ2-7 | TRBV10-3 | . | . | CAISLGAGQSYEQYF | TGTGCCATCAGCCTCGGCGCGGGACAGAGCTACGAGCAGTACTTC
TRBJ2-1 | TRBV19 | once | TRBD2 | CASSIGGRLLYYNEQFF | TGTGCCAGTAGTATTGGCGGGAGGTTACTATACTACAATGAGCAGTTCTTC
TRBJ2-7 | TRBV4-1 | . | . | CASSRAGAGYEQYF | TGCGCCAGCAGCCGGGCAGGGGCTGGCTACGAGCAGTACTTC
TRBJ2-4 | TRBV7-2 | . | . | CASSLRYNLAKNIQYF | TGTGCCAGCAGCCTAAGATATAACCTAGCCAAAAACATTCAGTACTTC
TRBJ1-5 | TRBV5-1 | . | . | CASSFNTGEQPQHF | TGCGCCAGCAGCTTTAATACGGGTGAGCAGCCCCAGCATTTT
TRBJ2-7 | TRBV18 | . | . | CASSPSLRYEQYF | TGTGCCAGCTCACCGAGTCTCCGCTACGAGCAGTACTTC
TRBJ1-1 | TRBV20-1 | . | . | CSARDQGEAFF | TGCAGTGCTAGAGATCAGGGGGAAGCTTTCTTT
TRBJ1-2 | TRBV5-1 | . | TRBD1 | CASSPGQSTGNYGYTF | TGCGCCAGCAGCCCGGGACAGTCGACTGGAAACTATGGCTACACCTTC
TRBJ1-1 | TRBV28 | once | TRBD1 | CASSSHRDRGGGPKNTEAFF | TGTGCCAGCAGTTCCCACCGGGACAGGGGAGGTGGTCCAAAGAACACTGAAGCTTTCTTT
TRBJ2-1 | TRBV2 | . | . | CASNSNRGNEQFF | TGTGCCAGCAACTCGAATCGGGGAAATGAGCAGTTCTTC
TRBJ2-7 | TRBV28 | . | . | CASRLGWATTYEQYF | TGTGCCAGTCGCCTTGGTTGGGCAACGACCTACGAGCAGTACTTC
TRBJ2-5 | TRBV4-2 | . | . | CASSQARETQYF | TGTGCCAGCAGCCAAGCGAGAGAGACCCAGTACTTC
TRBJ2-7 | TRBV10-3 | . | TRBD2 | CAISVSASGRWDEQYF | TGTGCCATCAGTGTATCGGCTAGCGGGAGGTGGGACGAGCAGTACTTC
TRBJ2-2 | TRBV5-1 | . | TRBD2 | CASSLAGASGRSGELFF | TGCGCCAGCAGCTTGGCCGGCGCTAGCGGGAGGTCCGGGGAGCTGTTTTTT
TRBJ2-2 | TRBV11-2 | . | . | CASSSLGSNTGELFF | TGTGCCAGCAGCTCCCTTGGTAGTAACACCGGGGAGCTGTTTTTT
TRBJ1-2 | TRBV19 | few | . | CASSIQGDYGYTF | TGTGCCAGTAGTATACAGGGCGACTATGGCTACACCTTC
TRBJ2-1 | TRBV24-1 | . | . | CATSVNRVGYNEQFF | TGTGCCACCAGTGTGAACAGGGTAGGCTACAATGAGCAGTTCTTC
TRBJ1-1 | TRBV29-1 | few | . | CSVWGRENTEAFF | TGCAGCGTATGGGGGAGGGAGAACACTGAAGCTTTCTTT
TRBJ2-7 | TRBV28 | once | TRBD2 | CASSPSSGLAYEQYF | TGTGCCAGCAGTCCCTCTAGCGGGTTGGCCTACGAGCAGTACTTC
TRBJ1-5 | TRBV5-1 | once | . | CASSLVPGGVQHF | TGCGCCAGCAGCTTGGTCCCCGGGGGTGTCCAGCATTTT
TRBJ2-7 | TRBV30 | . | TRBD2 | CAWRKTSVYEQYF | TGTGCCTGGAGGAAAACTAGCGTCTACGAGCAGTACTTC
TRBJ2-5 | TRBV5-1 | . | TRBD1 | CASSIGTGEETQYF | TGCGCCAGCAGCATCGGGACAGGGGAAGAGACCCAGTACTTC
TRBJ2-3 | TRBV7-9 | . | TRBD2 | CASSLGGLGADTQYF | TGTGCCAGCAGCTTAGGCGGACTAGGCGCAGATACGCAGTATTTT
TRBJ2-1 | TRBV6-5 | . | . | CASNTQGNEQFF | TGTGCCAGCAACACCCAGGGAAATGAGCAGTTCTTC
TRBJ1-2 | TRBV25-1 | . | TRBD1 | CASSDPGTGAGYTF | TGTGCCAGCAGTGATCCCGGGACAGGGGCTGGCTACACCTTC
TRBJ1-2 | TRBV5-1 | . | TRBD1 | CASSDREANYGYTF | TGCGCCAGCAGCGACAGGGAAGCTAACTATGGCTACACCTTC
TRBJ2-1 | TRBV3-1/TRBV3-2 | . | TRBD1 | CASTGTATYNEQFF | TGTGCCAGTACCGGGACAGCTACCTACAATGAGCAGTTCTTC
TRBJ1-5 | TRBV28 | . | . | CASTESGRTQPQHF | TGTGCCAGCACCGAGTCGGGTAGAACTCAGCCCCAGCATTTT
TRBJ1-6 | TRBV28 | . | . | CASSRERNSPLHF | TGTGCCAGCAGTCGGGAGCGCAATTCACCCCTCCACTTT
TRBJ1-2 | TRBV5-1 | . | TRBD1 | CASGGPYGTGSYGYTF | TGCGCCAGCGGGGGACCGTATGGGACAGGAAGCTATGGCTACACCTTC
TRBJ2-1 | TRBV19 | once | TRBD2 | CASSIIGLAGHNEQFF | TGTGCCAGTAGTATAATTGGACTAGCGGGGCACAATGAGCAGTTCTTC
TRBJ2-5 | TRBV7-7 | . | . | CASSLVNGETQYF | TGTGCTAGCAGCTTAGTAAACGGGGAGACCCAGTACTTC